These T cell receptor beta chains were read from a single sample in a study of blood T cell repertoires in COVID-19. TCRdb's copy holds only in-frame clones and misses some; the assay was immunoSEQ multiplex PCR. The sample holds some 87,000 clones; about 84% are singletons and the top ten take 24%. Sequencing input: peripheral blood. All receptors come from a human donor in a cohort sampled during active COVID-19. The CDR3 runs from the conserved cysteine through the conserved F or W. D genes are given only for firm matches. Only some rows state a clone size, as once, few, many or a class for expanded clones.

clone_size,v_call,d_call,j_call,cdr3_aa,cdr3_nt
NA,TRBV9,TRBD1,TRBJ1-1,CASSVAPQGLNTEAFF,TGTGCCAGCAGCGTAGCACCACAGGGGTTGAACACTGAAGCTTTCTTT
NA,TRBV6-2/TRBV6-3,NA,TRBJ2-5,CASSPGLYIQETQYF,TGTGCCAGCAGTCCGGGACTGTACATCCAAGAGACCCAGTACTTC
NA,TRBV12-5,NA,TRBJ2-3,CASGLSLTDTQYF,TGTGCTAGTGGTTTGTCCCTCACAGATACGCAGTATTTT
NA,TRBV4-1,TRBD1,TRBJ1-1,CASSSGDRGSEAFF,TGCGCCAGCAGCTCAGGGGACAGGGGGAGCGAGGCTTTCTTT
NA,TRBV19,TRBD1,TRBJ1-2,CASSLAGTGGNYGYTF,TGTGCCAGTAGTCTAGCCGGGACAGGGGGGAACTATGGCTACACCTTC
once,TRBV18,TRBD2,TRBJ2-1,CASSPPGGSLVSGSYNEQFF,TGTGCCAGCTCACCACCGGGCGGGAGTTTGGTGTCTGGATCCTACAATGAGCAGTTCTTC
NA,TRBV7-8,TRBD1,TRBJ2-2,CASSLAGTGKTGELFF,TGTGCCAGCAGCTTAGCCGGGACAGGGAAAACCGGGGAGCTGTTTTTT
NA,TRBV6-1,TRBD1,TRBJ2-7,CASSEVALGTGSPYEQYF,TGTGCCAGCAGTGAAGTAGCATTGGGGACAGGGTCCCCCTACGAGCAGTACTTC
NA,TRBV24-1,TRBD2,TRBJ2-1,CATSDRTSGRLEQFF,TGTGCCACCAGTGACCGGACTAGCGGGAGACTTGAGCAGTTCTTC
NA,TRBV28,NA,TRBJ1-5,CASRPTLGGQPQHF,TGTGCCAGCAGGCCAACCTTAGGGGGTCAGCCCCAGCATTTT
NA,TRBV28,NA,TRBJ2-7,CASRVGMYEQYF,TGTGCCAGCCGGGTTGGAATGTACGAGCAGTACTTC
NA,TRBV5-8,NA,TRBJ1-1,CASSIRVAEAFF,TGTGCCAGCAGCATACGGGTGGCTGAAGCTTTCTTT
few,TRBV21-1,NA,TRBJ2-1,CASGLSRNGGPYNEQFF,TGTGCCAGCGGCCTCTCTAGAAACGGGGGGCCCTACAATGAGCAGTTCTTC
NA,TRBV10-3,NA,TRBJ2-1,CAAGGRHNEQFF,TGTGCCGCCGGAGGGCGACACAATGAGCAGTTCTTC
once,TRBV5-1,NA,TRBJ1-1,CASSLAGASLSTEAFF,TGCGCCAGCAGCTTGGCCGGAGCATCCCTGAGCACTGAAGCTTTCTTT
NA,TRBV19,NA,TRBJ1-2,CASSIERAIGYTF,TGTGCCAGTAGTATAGAGAGGGCGATCGGCTACACCTTC
NA,TRBV14,NA,TRBJ1-3,CASRTVSGNTIYF,TGTGCCAGCAGGACAGTCTCTGGAAACACCATATATTTT
few,TRBV3-1/TRBV3-2,TRBD2,TRBJ2-3,CASSQQYPGTSSTDTQYF,TGTGCCAGCAGCCAGCAGTATCCCGGGACTAGCAGCACAGATACGCAGTATTTT
NA,TRBV28,NA,TRBJ1-2,CASSHSGAGYTF,TGTGCCAGCAGCCATTCAGGGGCCGGCTACACCTTC
NA,TRBV25-1,NA,TRBJ1-1,CASSGQMNTEAFF,TGTGCCAGCAGTGGGCAGATGAACACTGAAGCTTTCTTT
NA,TRBV9,NA,TRBJ2-5,CASSVDRSAGETQYF,TGTGCCAGCAGCGTAGATCGGAGCGCCGGGGAGACCCAGTACTTC
NA,TRBV3-1/TRBV3-2,TRBD2,TRBJ2-7,CASSRGAGAYEQYF,TGTGCCAGCAGTAGGGGAGCGGGAGCCTACGAGCAGTACTTC
NA,TRBV19,TRBD1,TRBJ2-1,CASRPTGSYNEQFF,TGTGCCAGTAGGCCGACAGGGAGCTACAATGAGCAGTTCTTC
NA,TRBV7-8,TRBD1,TRBJ1-6,CASSQGQTNSPLHF,TGTGCCAGCAGCCAGGGACAGACAAATTCACCCCTCCACTTT
NA,TRBV18,TRBD1,TRBJ1-6,CASSPWTGGNSPLHF,TGTGCCAGCTCACCCTGGACAGGGGGTAATTCACCCCTCCACTTT
NA,TRBV11-2,TRBD2,TRBJ2-7,CASSFGLAGLYEQYF,TGTGCCAGCAGCTTCGGACTAGCGGGACTCTACGAGCAGTACTTC
few,TRBV5-1,NA,TRBJ1-2,CASSLAVNYGYTF,TGCGCCAGCAGCTTGGCAGTAAACTATGGCTACACCTTC
NA,TRBV5-6,NA,TRBJ1-2,CASSLDRVNYGYTF,TGTGCCAGCAGCTTGGACAGGGTAAACTATGGCTACACCTTC
NA,TRBV7-6,TRBD1,TRBJ1-6,CASSLDPGGLNSPLHF,TGTGCCAGCAGCTTAGACCCAGGGGGCTTAAATTCACCCCTCCACTTT
NA,TRBV7-9,TRBD1,TRBJ1-2,CASSPGTGGNYGYTF,TGTGCCAGCAGCCCCGGGACAGGGGGCAACTATGGCTACACCTTC
NA,TRBV5-4,TRBD2,TRBJ2-5,CASSSGTSQETQYF,TGTGCCAGCAGCAGCGGGACGTCGCAAGAGACCCAGTACTTC
NA,TRBV2,TRBD2,TRBJ2-7,CASRSRTSVVEQYF,TGTGCCAGCAGGAGCCGGACTAGCGTCGTCGAGCAGTACTTC
NA,TRBV12-3/TRBV12-4,NA,TRBJ2-5,CASSPDIQETQYF,TGTGCCAGCAGCCCGGACATCCAAGAGACCCAGTACTTC
few,TRBV19,NA,TRBJ2-7,CASSIGLPAPYEQYF,TGTGCCAGTAGTATTGGACTCCCTGCTCCCTACGAGCAGTACTTC
NA,TRBV7-7,NA,TRBJ2-1,CASSLTENNEQFF,TGTGCTAGCAGCTTGACAGAAAACAATGAGCAGTTCTTC
NA,TRBV14,NA,TRBJ2-5,CASSQGRFIQETQYF,TGTGCCAGCAGCCAAGGTCGGTTCATCCAAGAGACCCAGTACTTC
NA,TRBV7-9,NA,TRBJ1-5,CASSLGGQFNQPQHF,TGTGCCAGCAGCTTAGGAGGGCAGTTCAATCAGCCCCAGCATTTT
NA,TRBV18,TRBD1,TRBJ2-1,CASSPGTGTYNEQFF,TGTGCCAGCTCACCCGGGACAGGGACCTACAATGAGCAGTTCTTC
NA,TRBV5-1,NA,TRBJ1-1,CASSLFTGPNTEAFF,TGCGCCAGCAGCTTGTTTACAGGCCCGAACACTGAAGCTTTCTTT
NA,TRBV5-4,TRBD2,TRBJ2-3,CASSPGGLAGADTQYF,TGTGCCAGCAGCCCTGGGGGACTAGCGGGAGCAGATACGCAGTATTTT
few,TRBV29-1,NA,TRBJ1-4,CSVDPAGGGKLFF,TGCAGCGTTGATCCCGCGGGGGGGGGAAAACTGTTTTTT
few,TRBV18,TRBD1,TRBJ2-7,CASSPRTGRYEQYF,TGTGCCAGCTCACCGAGGACAGGGAGGTACGAGCAGTACTTC
NA,TRBV9,NA,TRBJ2-5,CASSVAAGSQETQYF,TGTGCCAGCAGCGTAGCGGCGGGGAGCCAAGAGACCCAGTACTTC
NA,TRBV11-3,TRBD1,TRBJ2-3,CASSPGQGLADTQYF,TGTGCCAGCAGCCCGGGACAGGGTCTCGCAGATACGCAGTATTTT
NA,TRBV5-1,TRBD2,TRBJ2-7,CASTSSGMYGHHEQYF,TGCGCCAGCACCTCTAGCGGGATGTACGGGCACCACGAGCAGTACTTC
NA,TRBV5-5,NA,TRBJ1-2,CASMGWDYGYTF,TGTGCCAGCATGGGCTGGGACTATGGCTACACCTTC
NA,TRBV7-9,TRBD1,TRBJ2-1,CASIGQGSDEQFF,TGTGCCAGCATCGGACAGGGTAGCGATGAGCAGTTCTTC
NA,TRBV7-6,NA,TRBJ2-3,CASSSVTSTDTQYF,TGTGCCAGCAGCTCCGTGACTAGCACAGATACGCAGTATTTT
NA,TRBV28,TRBD2,TRBJ2-3,CASASGSSPLSQYF,TGTGCCAGCGCTAGCGGGAGTTCTCCCCTTTCGCAGTATTTT
NA,TRBV18,TRBD1,TRBJ2-5,CASSRDRGQETQYF,TGTGCCAGCTCACGGGACAGGGGGCAAGAGACCCAGTACTTC
NA,TRBV29-1,TRBD1,TRBJ1-3,CSSTGTGGNTIYF,TGCAGCTCTACCGGGACAGGAGGAAACACCATATATTTT
NA,TRBV28,TRBD2,TRBJ2-1,CASSLIRIGEGNEQFF,TGTGCCAGCAGTTTAATTAGGATCGGGGAGGGGAATGAGCAGTTCTTC
NA,TRBV10-3,TRBD1,TRBJ1-1,CAITGQTNTEAFF,TGTGCCATAACGGGACAGACGAACACTGAAGCTTTCTTT
NA,TRBV18,TRBD2,TRBJ2-3,CASSPRTSGGGRVGTDTQYF,TGTGCCAGCTCACCCCGGACTAGCGGGGGGGGCCGGGTCGGCACAGATACGCAGTATTTT
few,TRBV4-2,TRBD1,TRBJ1-6,CASSQDWNRGNSPLHF,TGTGCCAGCAGCCAAGATTGGAACAGGGGGAATTCACCCCTCCACTTT
NA,TRBV3-1/TRBV3-2,TRBD2,TRBJ2-1,CASSQLAGGNEQFF,TGTGCCAGCAGCCAACTAGCGGGGGGCAATGAGCAGTTCTTC
NA,TRBV18,TRBD2,TRBJ2-1,CASSSGLAGDNEQFF,TGTGCCAGCTCATCGGGACTAGCGGGGGACAATGAGCAGTTCTTC
NA,TRBV27,NA,TRBJ1-4,CASTSLEGYNEKLFF,TGTGCCAGCACTTCTCTGGAGGGGTACAATGAAAAACTGTTTTTT
NA,TRBV4-1,TRBD1,TRBJ1-2,CASSQVGTGGYYGYTF,TGCGCCAGCAGCCAAGTTGGGACAGGGGGCTACTATGGCTACACCTTC
NA,TRBV10-3,NA,TRBJ2-5,CAIRGTSEKTQYF,TGTGCCATCAGAGGGACATCCGAAAAGACCCAGTACTTC